The present T cell receptor (beta chain) was sequenced within a study of monozygotic twins with cystic fibrosis. Points from the study as a whole: No link emerged between shared CDR3 counts and age, concordance or severity.

Clones were read by immunoSEQ multiplex PCR, and TCRdb kept only the in-frame ones, dropping some. Found here are almost 20,000 clones, about 90% of them singletons; the top ten hold 1.6%. Germline values: CDR1 MNHEY, CDR2 SMNVEV (reference sequence). V was cut by 5 bases and J by 6 bases, with 5 bases left in between. This CDR3 has 11 amino acids. Worth noting for this clone: Its antigen is as yet unknown.

This clonotype was obtained from a girl aged 2 to 10 with cystic fibrosis. This rearrangement joins TRBV27 to TRBJ2-1; no definite D call. Sequencing was carried out using blood. DNA for the CDR3: TGTGCCAGCAGTACCTTCAATGAGCAGTTCTTC. Protein product: CASSTFNEQFF.